The next 29 T cell receptor beta chains were all read from a single sample in a study of blood T cell repertoires in COVID-19. Only in-frame clones appear in the TCRdb table, and some are missing; sequencing was by immunoSEQ multiplex PCR. The sample lists 200,000 to 250,000 clones, 85% to 90% seen once, with less than 3.5% in the top ten. Sequencing input: peripheral blood. The origin of the receptors is a young man with COVID-19, enrolled during active disease.

This clone was detected once. The chain joins TRBV4-1 to TRBJ1-3; no definite D call. This CDR3 contains 12 residues. CDR1 is MGHRA and CDR2 is YSYEKL in the germline V gene. The ends were cut back, 4 bases at V and 3 bases at J, with 4 bases in the middle. CDR3 sequence: CASSPSGNTIYF. CDR3 coding DNA: TGCGCCAGCAGCCCCAGTGGAAACACCATATATTTT.

The chain links TRBV28 to TRBJ2-7, with 8 bases that match TRBD2. Looked up from germline, CDR1 is MDHEN and CDR2 is SYDVKM. The CDR3 has 15 residues. The junction had 13 bases not matched to a gene; V was cut back by 6 bases and J by 6 bases. CDR3 nucleotides: TGTGCCAGCAGACAGGCCGGGACTAGTTTGTCCGAGCAGTACTTC. It translates to CASRQAGTSLSEQYF.

The V gene is TRBV4-3, the J gene TRBJ2-7; 9 bases agree with TRBD1. The CDR3 spans 15 residues. Germline V lookup: CDR1 LGHNA, CDR2 YSLEER. The trim removed 2 bases at V and 2 bases at J, leaving 4 bases unmatched. The CDR3 nucleotides read TGCGCCAGCAGCCAACAGGGACAGGGAGCCTACGAGCAGTACTTC. Its protein is CASSQQGQGAYEQYF.

Comment on this clone: The same CDR3 also results from other DNA sequences found in this sample. The chain employs TRBV2 and TRBJ2-2; D is unclear. The germline V gene has CDR1 SNHLY and CDR2 FYNNEI. This CDR3 region has 11 residues. The V end lost 6 bases, the J end lost 5 bases, and 4 bases lay between the germline ends. The CDR3 DNA reads TGTGCCAGCAGCCAGACCGGGGAGCTGTTTTTT. Translation: CASSQTGELFF.

This sequence joins TRBV28 and TRBJ1-1; possibly TRBD1 for D (5 bases). In germline, CDR1 is MDHEN, CDR2 SYDVKM. V was clipped by 8 bases and J by 1 base, with 11 bases between them. The CDR3 totals 13 residues. Written as DNA, the CDR3 is TGTGCCAGCTCGTTGGGGCCGAACACTGAAGCTTTCTTT. This translates into CASSLGPNTEAFF.

The chain recombines TRBV5-1 with TRBJ2-1, with D possibly matching TRBD1 (5 bases). Trimming stripped 4 bases from V and 1 base from J, with 6 bases between. In germline, CDR1 is SGHRS, CDR2 YFSETQ. This CDR3 region has 13 residues. The CDR3 nucleotides are TGCGCCAGCAGCCAGGGTTCCTACAATGAGCAGTTCTTC. It codes for CASSQGSYNEQFF. Looking up the rest from reference TRBV5-1 and TRBJ2-1 gives the full variable domain: KAGVTQTPRYLIKTRGQQVTLSCSPISGHRSVSWYQQTPGQGLQFLFEYFSETQRNKGNFPGRFSGRQFSNSRSEMNVSTLELGDSALYLCASSQGSYNEQFFGPGTRLTVL.

V is TRBV6-2 or TRBV6-3 and J is TRBJ2-5, with 12 bases fitting TRBD1. The ends lost 3 bases at V and 10 bases at J; junction bases unmatched: 6. This CDR3 comprises 14 residues. Germline CDR1 is MNHEY and CDR2 is SVGEGT. The DNA for the CDR3 is TGTGCCAGCAGTTATATTGGGACAGGGGGCGACCAGTACTTC. Protein: CASSYIGTGGDQYF.

The chain recombines TRBV19 with TRBJ1-2; D possibly corresponds to TRBD1 (6 bases). Germline V gives CDR1 LNHDA, CDR2 SQIVND (reference sequence). The V and J ends lost 2 bases and 8 bases respectively, with 18 bases between them. The CDR3 totals 15 residues. DNA of the CDR3: TGTGCCAGTAGTATATCCCACAGGGTAAAAAGGGGCTACACCTTC. Translating gives CASSISHRVKRGYTF.

The chain couples TRBV11-2 to TRBJ2-7; TRBD1 is a possible D gene (5 bases). Germline CDR1 and CDR2: SGHAT and FQNNGV. This CDR3 is 13 amino acids long. Trimming left V 5 bases short and J 1 base short, with 9 bases between. This CDR3 is CASSQRQSYEQYF. The CDR3 nucleotides are TGTGCCAGCAGCCAGAGACAGTCCTACGAGCAGTACTTC.

The gene calls are TRBV27 and TRBJ2-7, with 9 bases aligning to TRBD1. The germline V gene has CDR1 MNHEY and CDR2 SMNVEV (reference sequence). Trimming cost V 2 bases and J 6 bases; bases outside gene matches: 5. CDR3 length equals 14 residues. The CDR3 loop reads CASSLGTGQAEQYF. Written as DNA, the CDR3 is TGTGCCAGCAGTTTAGGGACAGGGCAGGCCGAGCAGTACTTC.

The genes are TRBV7-8 and TRBJ2-1; 8 nucleotides match TRBD2. V lost 5 bases to trimming and J lost 1 base; unmatched junction nucleotides: 10. Germline assignment: CDR1 SGHVS and CDR2 FQNEAQ. The CDR3 consists of 17 residues. The CDR3 nucleotides read TGTGCCAGCAGCATACCCCGAACTAGCGGATCCTACAATGAGCAGTTCTTC. This translates into CASSIPRTSGSYNEQFF.

The J gene is TRBJ1-1, the V gene TRBV28; the D is unclear. In germline, CDR1 is MDHEN, CDR2 SYDVKM. Trimming cost V 4 bases and J 1 base, with 10 bases left between them. CDR3 size: 14 residues. Here the CDR3 reads CASSSFVRNTEAFF. The CDR3 coding sequence is TGTGCCAGCAGTTCGTTCGTCCGGAACACTGAAGCTTTCTTT.

The chain uses TRBV7-2 and TRBJ1-5; TRBD1 matches at 10 bases. J lost 6 bases, V lost 5 bases, and 10 bases had no gene match. CDR1 is SGHTA, CDR2 FQGNSA, per germline. This CDR3 contains 16 residues. CDR3 nucleotide sequence: TGTGCCAGCAGCCCCCGACAGGGGGCCATCGGTCAGCCCCAGCATTTT. Translation gives CASSPRQGAIGQPQHF. Based on the CDR3 plus reference TRBV7-2 and TRBJ1-5, the full variable domain is GAGVSQSPSNKVTEKGKDVELRCDPISGHTALYWYRQSLGQGLEFLIYFQGNSAPDKSGLPSDRFSAERTGGSVSTLTIQRTQQEDSAVYLCASSPRQGAIGQPQHFGDGTRLSIL.

The V and J genes are TRBV5-4 and TRBJ1-2; D gene uncertain. Germline CDR1 reads SGHNT; CDR2 reads YYREEE (reference sequence). CDR3 length: 16 residues. The V and J ends lost 3 bases and 2 bases respectively, with 17 bases between them. In DNA, the CDR3 is TGTGCCAGCAGCTCGCCCGAGCGCACCGGGAACTATGGCTACACCTTC. It codes for CASSSPERTGNYGYTF.

This chain uses TRBV2 with TRBJ2-2; D remains unclear. Per germline, CDR1 SNHLY and CDR2 FYNNEI. The CDR3 totals 15 residues. V lost 8 bases and J 1 base, leaving 14 bases between the germline ends. The CDR3: CASRPRLENTGELFF. CDR3 sequence (DNA): TGTGCCAGCCGACCTAGGTTGGAGAACACCGGGGAGCTGTTTTTT.

J is TRBJ1-5 and V is TRBV2, with D tentatively TRBD1 (5 bases). Looked up from germline, CDR1 is SNHLY and CDR2 is FYNNEI. This CDR3 comprises 17 residues. V shed 2 bases and J shed 6 bases, with 20 bases lying between them. In nucleotides, the CDR3 is TGTGCCAGCAGTGAATTGCCCCCGGGGGGGAGGTCTCAGCCCCAGCATTTT. Its translation is CASSELPPGGRSQPQHF.

The chain carries TRBV5-4 and TRBJ2-7; 12 bases line up with TRBD2. With 2 bases clipped from V and 5 bases from J, the junction kept 8 bases outside the gene matches. The CDR3 consists of 16 residues. The germline gives CDR1 SGHNT, CDR2 YYREEE (reference sequence). The CDR3 is CASSLLLAGGPDEQYF. The CDR3 nucleotides read TGTGCCAGCAGCTTACTGCTAGCGGGAGGGCCCGACGAGCAGTACTTC.

The chain links TRBV5-6 to TRBJ1-6; D gene unclear. There are 14 residues in the CDR3. Trimming removed 4 bases at V and 5 bases at J, with 10 bases between. Per the germline V gene, CDR1 is SGHDT and CDR2 is YYEEEE. The CDR3: CASSPKRDNSPLHF. The CDR3 region has the DNA TGTGCCAGCAGCCCGAAGCGGGATAATTCACCCCTCCACTTT. Full variable domain (remainder filled in from reference TRBV5-6 and TRBJ1-6): DAGVTQSPTHLIKTRGQQVTLRCSPKSGHDTVSWYQQALGQGPQFIFQYYEEEERQRGNFPDRFSGHQFPNYSSELNVNALLLGDSALYLCASSPKRDNSPLHFGNGTRLTVT.

This clone has a single count. CDR3 in amino acids: CASSIVGTGQNIQYF. The CDR3 region has the DNA TGTGCCAGTAGTATAGTGGGGACAGGGCAAAACATTCAGTACTTC. The gene calls are TRBV19 and TRBJ2-4; 9 bases match TRBD1. J was trimmed by 5 bases and V by 1 base; bases with no gene match: 3. The CDR3 is 15 amino acids. Germline V lookup: CDR1 LNHDA, CDR2 SQIVND (reference sequence).

V is TRBV10-3 and J is TRBJ1-2; 10 bases align to TRBD1. This CDR3 is 14 amino acids long. With V trimmed by 7 bases and J by 2 bases, 4 bases remained unmatched. CDR1 ENHRY and CDR2 SYGVKD come from the germline V gene. CDR3 DNA sequence: TGTGCCATCACCCCGGGACAGGGGAACTATGGCTACACCTTC. Its protein product is CAITPGQGNYGYTF.

The chain uses TRBV3-1 (or the pseudogene TRBV3-2) and TRBJ2-1; D uncertain. The CDR3 loop spans 12 amino acids. The ends were cut back, 1 base at V and 9 bases at J, with 7 bases in the middle. Per the germline V gene, CDR1 is LGHDT and CDR2 is YNNKEL (reference sequence). The CDR3 sequence is CASSQGGTEQFF. CDR3 bases: TGTGCCAGCAGCCAAGGAGGTACTGAGCAGTTCTTC.

The J gene is TRBJ1-6, the V gene TRBV13; a possible D gene is TRBD1 (6 bases). This CDR3 contains 17 residues. The germline V and J ends were trimmed by 5 bases and 10 bases, with 24 bases remaining between them. Germline loops: CDR1 PRHDT, CDR2 FYEKMQ (reference sequence). The CDR3 reads CASSQRGARESESPLHF. CDR3 DNA sequence: TGTGCCAGCAGCCAGCGGGGGGCCAGGGAGTCAGAGTCACCCCTCCACTTT. The entire variable domain, with the rest obtained from reference TRBV13 and TRBJ1-6, is as follows: AAGVIQSPRHLIKEKRETATLKCYPIPRHDTVYWYQQGPGQDPQFLISFYEKMQSDKGSIPDRFSAQQFSDYHSELNMSSLELGDSALYFCASSQRGARESESPLHFGNGTRLTVT.

This chain uses TRBV28 with TRBJ1-4; 7 positions agree with TRBD1. The CDR3 loop spans 15 amino acids. CDR1 and CDR2 from the germline V gene are MDHEN and SYDVKM. After removal of 5 bases from V and 5 bases from J, the junction contained 8 bases not matched to a gene. CDR3 sequence (DNA): TGTGCCAGCAGTCCCAGGACAGGTTGGAATGAAAAACTGTTTTTT. Translating gives CASSPRTGWNEKLFF.

The chain is built from TRBV27 and TRBJ1-1; 10 nucleotides line up with TRBD1. The CDR3 sequence is 17 residues long. V lost 7 bases, J lost 5 bases, and 16 bases stayed unmatched. Germline values: CDR1 MNHEY, CDR2 SMNVEV (reference sequence). The CDR3 loop is CASTLSTGGAIRTEAFF. DNA of the CDR3: TGTGCCAGCACCCTCTCGACAGGGGGCGCGATAAGGACTGAAGCTTTCTTT.

The gene calls are TRBV5-4 and TRBJ2-7; no clear D gene. Germline CDR1 SGHNT, CDR2 YYREEE (reference sequence). This CDR3 has 13 residues. Between the trimmed V and J ends, which lost 1 base and 7 bases, there was a span of 12 bases. The CDR3 loop reads CASSLSATEEQYF. In DNA, the CDR3 is TGTGCCAGCAGCTTGTCAGCAACGGAGGAGCAGTACTTC.

The sample holds one count of this clone. The chain combines TRBV9 with TRBJ2-1, with D tentatively TRBD1 (6 bases). The germline V gene encodes CDR1 SGDLS and CDR2 YYNGEE. The CDR3 is made up of 18 amino acids. The ends were cut back, 2 bases at V and 0 bases at J, with 18 bases in the middle. The CDR3 bases are TGTGCCAGCAGCGTGACCTCTATTAGGGGGAGCTCCTACAATGAGCAGTTCTTC. Amino acid sequence: CASSVTSIRGSSYNEQFF.

The chain employs TRBV4-1 and TRBJ2-2; D is uncertain. CDR1 is MGHRA, CDR2 YSYEKL, per germline. Trimming shortened V by 0 bases and J by 0 bases, and 2 bases separated the two germline ends. CDR3 size: 14 residues. CDR3 sequence (DNA): TGCGCCAGCAGCCAAGACTCGAACACCGGGGAGCTGTTTTTT. Encoded protein: CASSQDSNTGELFF.

The CDR3 nucleotides are TGTGCCAGCAGATTTGGGACAGTGAACACTGAAGCTTTCTTT. Amino acid sequence: CASRFGTVNTEAFF. This chain links TRBV6-5 with TRBJ1-1, with TRBD1 matching 7 bases. CDR1 is MNHEY and CDR2 is SVGAGI in the germline V gene. V lost 6 bases, J lost 0 bases, and 4 bases stayed unmatched. This CDR3 has 14 amino acids.

The chain carries TRBV12-5 and TRBJ1-4; tentatively, D is TRBD1 (6 bases). The CDR3 spans 14 residues. Deletions cut 9 bases from V and 4 bases from J, with 15 bases between. CDR1 and CDR2 from the germline V gene are LGHNT and FRNRAP. The CDR3 coding sequence is TGTGCTAGCGCGAGGGGGACCGTTAATGAAAAACTGTTTTTT. Translating gives CASARGTVNEKLFF. The whole variable domain, remainder taken from reference TRBV12-5 and TRBJ1-4, is DARVTQTPRHKVTEMGQEVTMRCQPILGHNTVFWYRQTMMQGLELLAYFRNRAPLDDSGMPKDRFSAEMPDATLATLKIQPSEPRDSAVYFCASARGTVNEKLFFGSGTQLSVL.